This T cell receptor (beta chain) was recovered during a study of T-cell memory formation after mild COVID-19. In this sample, this clonotype turned up a few times. One entry per CDR3 protein results from TCRdb running MiXCR on the 5' RACE reads. Found here are about 300,000 distinct CDR3 sequences, approximately 20% of them singletons; the top ten hold around 21%. Sequencing input: PBMCs or a T cell subset sorted from them (not recorded which). The TCR was taken from a man aged 18 to 29 who had mild COVID-19 (a few samples of this study predate the infection). Cell type and time point are not known.

The DNA of the CDR3 is TGTGCCAGCAGCTTTGGGACAGGGGGCAGAGAGACCCAGTACTTC. Translated, it gives CASSFGTGGRETQYF. The chain has TRBV7-6 and TRBJ2-5; 12 bases map to TRBD1. This CDR3 is 15 amino acids long. Germline V gene sequence: CDR1 SGHVS, CDR2 FNYEAQ. V shed 3 bases, J shed 4 bases, and the junction held 3 bases outside the gene matches. The variable domain in full, with the rest retrieved from reference TRBV7-6 and TRBJ2-5, is GAGVSQSPRYKVTKRGQDVALRCDPISGHVSLYWYRQALGQGPEFLTYFNYEAQQDKSGLPNDRFSAERPEGSISTLTIQRTEQRDSAMYRCASSFGTGGRETQYFGPGTRLLVL.